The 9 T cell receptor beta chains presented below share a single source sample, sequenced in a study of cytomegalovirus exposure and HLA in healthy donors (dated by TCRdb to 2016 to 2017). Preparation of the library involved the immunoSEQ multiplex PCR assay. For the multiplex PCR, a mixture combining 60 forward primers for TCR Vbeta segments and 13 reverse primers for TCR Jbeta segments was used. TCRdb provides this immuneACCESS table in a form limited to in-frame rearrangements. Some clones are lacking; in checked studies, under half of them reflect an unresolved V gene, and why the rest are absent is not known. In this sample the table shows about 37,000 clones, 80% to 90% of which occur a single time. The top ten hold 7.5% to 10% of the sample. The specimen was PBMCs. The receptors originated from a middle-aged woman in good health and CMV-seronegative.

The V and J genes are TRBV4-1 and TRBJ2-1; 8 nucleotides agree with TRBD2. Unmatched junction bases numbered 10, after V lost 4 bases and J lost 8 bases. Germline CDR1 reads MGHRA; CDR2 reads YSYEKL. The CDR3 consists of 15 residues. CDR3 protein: CASSPRTGGGDEQFF. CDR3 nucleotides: TGCGCCAGCAGCCCACGGACCGGGGGGGGCGATGAGCAGTTCTTC.

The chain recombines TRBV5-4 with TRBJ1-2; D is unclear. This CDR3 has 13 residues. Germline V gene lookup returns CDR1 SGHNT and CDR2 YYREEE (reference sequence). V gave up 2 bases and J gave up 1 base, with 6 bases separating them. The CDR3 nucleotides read TGTGCCAGCAGCTTCCAGAATAACTATGGCTACACCTTC. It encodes CASSFQNNYGYTF. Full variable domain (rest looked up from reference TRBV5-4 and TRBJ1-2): ETGVTQSPTHLIKTRGQQVTLRCSSQSGHNTVSWYQQALGQGPQFIFQYYREEENGRGNFPPRFSGLQFPNYSSELNVNALELDDSALYLCASSFQNNYGYTFGSGTRLTVV.

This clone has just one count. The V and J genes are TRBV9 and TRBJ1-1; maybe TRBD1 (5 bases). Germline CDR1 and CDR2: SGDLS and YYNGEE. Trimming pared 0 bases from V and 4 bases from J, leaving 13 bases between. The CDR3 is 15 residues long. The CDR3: CASSVGRGSGTEAFF. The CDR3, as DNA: TGTGCCAGCAGCGTAGGAAGGGGATCTGGCACTGAAGCTTTCTTT.

The CDR3, as DNA: TGTGCCAGCAGTACCTACAGGGGGCCAGATACGCAGTATTTT. Translating gives CASSTYRGPDTQYF. The V and J genes are TRBV6-5 and TRBJ2-3; 9 bases agree with TRBD1. The CDR3 is 14 amino acids. Germline CDR1 MNHEY, CDR2 SVGAGI. The V and J ends lost 5 bases and 4 bases, in that order; junction bases with no gene match: 4.

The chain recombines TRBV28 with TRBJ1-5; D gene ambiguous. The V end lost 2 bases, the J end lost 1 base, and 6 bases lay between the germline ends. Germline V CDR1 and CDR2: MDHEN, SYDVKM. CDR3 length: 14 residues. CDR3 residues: CASSLSASNQPQHF. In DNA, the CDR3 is TGTGCCAGCAGTTTAAGTGCGAGCAATCAGCCCCAGCATTTT. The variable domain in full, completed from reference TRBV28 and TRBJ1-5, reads DVKVTQSSRYLVKRTGEKVFLECVQDMDHENMFWYRQDPGLGLRLIYFSYDVKMKEKGDIPEGYSVSREKKERFSLILESASTNQTSMYLCASSLSASNQPQHFGDGTRLSIL.

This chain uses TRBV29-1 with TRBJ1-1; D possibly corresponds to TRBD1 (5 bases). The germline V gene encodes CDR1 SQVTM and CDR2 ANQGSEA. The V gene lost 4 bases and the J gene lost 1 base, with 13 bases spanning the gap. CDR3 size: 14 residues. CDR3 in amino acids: CSVVPGRSNTEAFF. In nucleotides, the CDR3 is TGCAGCGTTGTACCAGGGCGGTCGAACACTGAAGCTTTCTTT.

CDR3 protein: CASSLGRGVQTQYF. Here the CDR3 DNA reads TGTGCCAGCAGCCTTGGCAGGGGAGTACAGACCCAGTACTTC. The chain carries TRBV5-4 and TRBJ2-5, with a possible D match to TRBD1 (6 bases). Germline V lookup: CDR1 SGHNT, CDR2 YYREEE (reference sequence). V was pared by 4 bases and J by 6 bases, with 16 bases between. This CDR3 region has 14 residues.

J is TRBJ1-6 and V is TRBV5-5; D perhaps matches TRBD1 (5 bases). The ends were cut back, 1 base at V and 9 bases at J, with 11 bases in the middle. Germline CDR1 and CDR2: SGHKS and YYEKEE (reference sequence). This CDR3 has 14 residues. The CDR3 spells CASSLSRESSPLHF. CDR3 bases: TGTGCCAGCAGCTTGTCCAGGGAAAGTTCACCCCTCCACTTT.

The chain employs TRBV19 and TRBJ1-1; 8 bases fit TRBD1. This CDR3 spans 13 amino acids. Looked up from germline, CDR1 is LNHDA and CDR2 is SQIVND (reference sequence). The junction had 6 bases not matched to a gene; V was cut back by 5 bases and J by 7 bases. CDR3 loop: CASSSRDRSEAFF. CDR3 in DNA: TGTGCCAGTAGTTCCCGGGACAGGAGTGAAGCTTTCTTT.